The 20 T cell receptor beta chains in this list originate from one sample, sequenced in a study of technical replicates of blood from several donors (dated by TCRdb to about 2017). Libraries were built with the immunoSEQ multiplex PCR assay. Sourced from immuneACCESS, this table was stored by TCRdb with only in-frame sequences that have V and J called. A share of the clones is absent; for the studies checked, an unresolved V gene accounts for under half, and the remainder has no known explanation. The sample records tens of thousands of clones, about 98% of which are singletons. The top ten constitute roughly 0.15% of the sample. The sample comprised T cells isolated from PBMCs. These receptors were taken from a human donor in good health.

The V call is TRBV6-5, the J call TRBJ2-5, with unresolved D. TRBJ2-7 explains the end of the DNA better; the J call may be wrong. The germline CDR1 and CDR2 sequences are MNHEY and SVGAGI. CDR3 size: 14 residues. CDR3 sequence reads: CASSATELSYEQYF. As DNA, the CDR3 is TGTGCCAGCAGTGCGACGGAGTTGTCCTACGAGCAGTACTTC.

This rearrangement joins TRBV5-4 to TRBJ2-1; 10 bases are a match to TRBD1. The CDR3 is 14 amino acids. V dropped 4 bases and J dropped 9; count of bases not matched to a gene: 7. Germline CDR1 is SGHNT and CDR2 is YYREEE (reference sequence). The CDR3 DNA is TGTGCCAGCAGCCCGGGACAGGGGTCGAGTGAGCAGTTCTTC. It specifies CASSPGQGSSEQFF.

In its sample, this clone was seen once. This chain connects TRBV30 to TRBJ1-4; TRBD1 aligns across 12 bases. Germline lookup yields CDR1 GTSNPN and CDR2 SVGIG (reference sequence). V shed 3 bases, J shed 6 bases, and the junction held 11 bases outside the gene matches. The CDR3 extends over 17 amino acids. In DNA, the CDR3 is TGTGCCTGGAGCTCAAAGGGACAGGGGGCGCGGGATGAAAAACTGTTTTTT. Translation gives CAWSSKGQGARDEKLFF.

The chain has TRBV5-1 and TRBJ2-7; 9 nucleotides line up with TRBD2. The CDR3 covers 17 residues. Germline V gives CDR1 SGHRS, CDR2 YFSETQ. With 1 base clipped from V and 0 bases from J, the junction kept 8 bases outside the gene matches. For the CDR3, the DNA is TGCGCCAGCAGCTTGTATGGGCTAGCGGGGAGCTCCTACGAGCAGTACTTC. Translated: CASSLYGLAGSSYEQYF.

The chain employs TRBV28 and TRBJ1-2, with D unresolved. The CDR3 length is 12 residues. Trimming left V 2 bases short and J 7 bases short, with 8 bases between. CDR1 is MDHEN and CDR2 is SYDVKM in the germline V gene. CDR3 residues: CASSLPGFGYTF. CDR3 in DNA: TGTGCCAGCAGTTTACCGGGATTTGGCTACACCTTC.

This chain uses TRBV9 with TRBJ1-2; 8 bases match TRBD1. The ends lost 0 bases at V and 3 bases at J; junction bases unmatched: 4. Germline-derived CDR1 and CDR2 are SGDLS and YYNGEE. This CDR3 region has 15 residues. The CDR3 sequence is CASSVDPGGDYGYTF. CDR3 sequence (DNA): TGTGCCAGCAGCGTAGACCCAGGGGGCGACTATGGCTACACCTTC.

V and J are TRBV18 and TRBJ2-3; D ambiguous. Germline values: CDR1 KGHSH, CDR2 LQKENI. This CDR3 region has 15 residues. Trimming took off 6 bases at V and 2 bases at J, with 15 bases between the two ends. CDR3 nucleotides: TGTGCCAGCTCCCTGAAGCCACTACCCACAGATACGCAGTATTTT. This translates into CASSLKPLPTDTQYF.

The genes are TRBV7-2 and TRBJ2-2; 8 positions agree with TRBD2. This CDR3 region has 18 residues. Germline trimming cut 3 bases from V and 0 bases from J; bases unmatched to any gene: 9. Germline-derived CDR1 and CDR2 are SGHTA and FQGNSA. CDR3 in DNA: TGTGCCAGCAGCTTTCCGGGACTAGGGGCCACGAACACCGGGGAGCTGTTTTTT. This sequence encodes CASSFPGLGATNTGELFF.

The CDR3, as DNA: TGTGCCAGCAGCGCAACAGGGGGAACCGGGGAGCTGTTTTTT. Encoded protein: CASSATGGTGELFF. The rearrangement links TRBV9 to TRBJ2-2; 8 positions agree with TRBD1. V lost 3 bases, J lost 5 bases, and 3 bases stayed unmatched. Germline V CDR1 and CDR2: SGDLS, YYNGEE. CDR3 length: 14 residues.

Here the CDR3 reads CASSLYGGSKNIQYF. DNA of the CDR3: TGTGCCAGCAGTTTATATGGTGGTAGCAAGAACATTCAGTACTTC. The J gene is TRBJ2-4, the V gene TRBV27; D uncertain. The length of the CDR3 is 15 residues. Germline CDR1 reads MNHEY; CDR2 reads SMNVEV (reference sequence). V was shortened by 1 base and J by 7 bases, with 14 bases between the two germline ends.

The CDR3 spells CASSSRDRGSYEQYF. The CDR3 coding sequence is TGTGCCAGCAGTTCCAGGGACAGGGGAAGCTACGAGCAGTACTTC. The V gene is TRBV27, the J gene TRBJ2-7; TRBD1 matches 10 bases. The germline V gene has CDR1 MNHEY and CDR2 SMNVEV (reference sequence). The CDR3 has 15 amino acids. Trimming took 4 bases from V and 3 from J; bases not matched to a gene: 6.

The chain carries TRBV4-1 and TRBJ2-7, with TRBD2 matching over 13 bases. Trimming took 4 bases from V and 5 from J; bases not matched to a gene: 5. The CDR3 has 15 amino acids. Looked up from germline, CDR1 is MGHRA and CDR2 is YSYEKL. The CDR3 sequence: CASSPRGTSGDEQYF. CDR3 DNA sequence: TGCGCCAGCAGCCCGAGGGGGACTAGCGGGGACGAGCAGTACTTC.

This chain links TRBV7-9 with TRBJ1-1, with 9 bases fitting TRBD1. V lost 5 bases, J lost 7 bases, and 14 bases stayed unmatched. CDR1 is SEHNR and CDR2 is FQNEAQ in the germline V gene (reference sequence). The CDR3 has 16 residues. The CDR3 loop reads CASSPRGRTGADEAFF. CDR3 sequence (DNA): TGTGCCAGCAGCCCCCGTGGTAGGACAGGGGCAGATGAAGCTTTCTTT.

DNA of the CDR3: TGCGCCAGCAGTGAGAGCCGGGTCACAGATACGCAGTATTTT. It yields the protein CASSESRVTDTQYF. The chain couples TRBV10-1 to TRBJ2-3; D is ambiguous. This CDR3 region has 14 residues. Germline lookup yields CDR1 WNHNN and CDR2 SYGVQD (reference sequence). V lost 2 bases and J lost 2, with 8 bases in between.

This clone counts as medium-sized. The rearrangement uses TRBV21-1 and TRBJ1-2. TRBV21-1 is classified as a pseudogene. The CDR3 is made up of 18 amino acids. The CDR3 loop reads CASSPRWWRQGRDYGYTF. The CDR3 DNA reads TGTGCCAGCAGCCCCAGGTGGTGGCGGCAGGGGAGGGACTATGGCTACACCTTC.

J is TRBJ2-1 and V is TRBV13; tentatively, D is TRBD2 (5 bases). Per germline, CDR1 PRHDT and CDR2 FYEKMQ (reference sequence). The CDR3 has 15 amino acids. Trimming stripped 0 bases from V and 1 base from J, with 7 bases between. The chain's CDR3 is CASSLGGGSYNEQFF. In nucleotides, the CDR3 is TGTGCCAGCAGCTTAGGTGGCGGGTCCTACAATGAGCAGTTCTTC.

The chain is built from TRBV28 and TRBJ1-4; TRBD1 matches 7 bases. Trimming removed 1 base from V and 7 bases from J; junction bases left unmatched: 9. The CDR3 has 16 amino acids. CDR1 MDHEN and CDR2 SYDVKM come from the germline V gene. CDR3 in DNA: TGTGCCAGCAGTTTATATTTAAGGGGGCTTGGTGAAAAACTGTTTTTT. Translated: CASSLYLRGLGEKLFF.

The CDR3 is CASSVTGVGYGYTF. In nucleotides, the CDR3 is TGTGCCAGCAGCGTAACAGGGGTAGGCTATGGCTACACCTTC. The V gene is TRBV9, the J gene TRBJ1-2, with 7 bases fitting TRBD1. V was pared by 1 base and J by 4 bases, with 4 bases of the junction left unmatched. Germline V gene sequence: CDR1 SGDLS, CDR2 YYNGEE. The CDR3 length is 14 residues.

This chain connects TRBV10-1 to TRBJ2-1; D is perhaps TRBD1 (5 bases). The CDR3 length is 16 residues. V lost 3 bases and J 1 base, leaving 13 bases between the germline ends. Germline loops: CDR1 WNHNN, CDR2 SYGVQD (reference sequence). This chain's CDR3 is CASSDYSAGSYNEQFF. The CDR3 coding sequence is TGCGCCAGCAGTGATTATTCCGCAGGGTCCTACAATGAGCAGTTCTTC.

This CDR3 is CASSQDSGRLYEQYF. CDR3 coding DNA: TGTGCCAGCAGCCAAGATTCAGGGAGGCTGTACGAGCAGTACTTC. The chain is built from TRBV4-2 and TRBJ2-7; D perhaps matches TRBD2 (6 bases). Germline V lookup: CDR1 LGHNA, CDR2 YNFKEQ. The CDR3 has 15 residues. Trimming pared 0 bases from V and 4 bases from J, leaving 13 bases between.